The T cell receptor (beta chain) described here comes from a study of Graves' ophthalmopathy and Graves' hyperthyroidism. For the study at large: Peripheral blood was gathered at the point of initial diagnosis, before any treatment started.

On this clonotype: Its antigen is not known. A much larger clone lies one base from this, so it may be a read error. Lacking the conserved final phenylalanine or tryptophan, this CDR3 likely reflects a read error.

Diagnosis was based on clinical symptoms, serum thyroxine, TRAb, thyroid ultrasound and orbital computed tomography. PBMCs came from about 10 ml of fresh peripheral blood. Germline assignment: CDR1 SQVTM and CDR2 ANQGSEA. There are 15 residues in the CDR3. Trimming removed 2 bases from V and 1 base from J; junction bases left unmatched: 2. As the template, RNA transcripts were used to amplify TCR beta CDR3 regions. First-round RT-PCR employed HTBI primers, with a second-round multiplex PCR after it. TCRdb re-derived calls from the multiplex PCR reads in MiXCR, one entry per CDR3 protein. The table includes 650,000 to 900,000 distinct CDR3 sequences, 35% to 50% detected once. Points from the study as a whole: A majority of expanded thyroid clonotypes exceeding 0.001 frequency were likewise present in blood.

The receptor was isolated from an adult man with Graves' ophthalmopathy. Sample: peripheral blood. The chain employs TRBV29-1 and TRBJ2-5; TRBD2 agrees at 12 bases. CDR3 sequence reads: CSVERTSGIQETQYS. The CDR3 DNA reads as TGCAGCGTTGAAAGGACTAGCGGGATCCAAGAGACCCAGTACTCC.